The rows below give T cell receptor beta chains drawn from one sample of a study of T cells in Graves' hyperthyroidism and ophthalmopathy. A single record per CDR3 protein comes from TCRdb applying MiXCR to the multiplex PCR reads. The data hold about 300,000 distinct CDR3 sequences, with roughly 19% observed a single time. The sample comprised blood. These TCRs come from a man over 45 with Graves' ophthalmopathy. The CDR3 runs from the conserved cysteine through the conserved F or W. A D gene is named only where the DNA matches it firmly. The listing skips clone size in some rows; elsewhere it reads once, few, many or a size class.

V gene	clone size	J gene	D gene	CDR3 protein	CDR3 DNA
TRBV5-1	NA	TRBJ2-7	TRBD1	CASSLASGTGLTEQYF	TGCGCCAGCAGCTTGGCCTCCGGGACAGGTCTGACCGAGCAGTACTTC
TRBV2	many	TRBJ2-3	NA	CASKAVSTDTQYF	TGTGCCAGCAAGGCGGTTAGCACAGATACGCAGTATTTT
TRBV30	NA	TRBJ2-5	NA	CAWNQQGTQYF	TGTGCCTGGAATCAGCAAGGGACCCAGTACTTC
TRBV29-1	many	TRBJ2-5	NA	CSVVGHRRSQETQYF	TGCAGCGTTGTAGGGCACAGAAGGTCCCAAGAGACCCAGTACTTC
TRBV19	NA	TRBJ1-4	NA	CASTPTVMTNEKLFF	TGTGCCAGTACCCCGACAGTTATGACTAATGAAAAACTGTTTTTT
TRBV28	few	TRBJ1-4	NA	CASRGSVEKLFF	TGTGCCAGCAGGGGTTCGGTTGAAAAACTGTTTTTT
TRBV20-1	few	TRBJ2-3	NA	CSASRQGLDTQYF	TGCAGTGCTAGTAGGCAGGGACTGGATACGCAGTATTTT
TRBV5-1	NA	TRBJ2-1	TRBD2	CASSLGTSGRGEQFF	TGCGCCAGCAGCTTGGGGACTAGCGGGAGAGGCGAGCAGTTCTTC
TRBV20-1	many	TRBJ2-1	NA	CSATRMDEQFF	TGCAGTGCTACCCGTATGGATGAGCAGTTCTTC
TRBV6-1	few	TRBJ2-1	TRBD2	CASSEGTSIYNEQFF	TGTGCCAGCAGTGAGGGGACTAGCATCTACAATGAGCAGTTCTTC
TRBV15	few	TRBJ2-7	NA	CATSSRDRSSYEQYF	TGTGCCACCAGCAGTCGGGACCGGAGCTCCTACGAGCAGTACTTC
TRBV12-3/TRBV12-4	NA	TRBJ2-1	NA	CASSPRSYNEQFF	TGTGCCAGCAGCCCTCGCTCCTACAATGAGCAGTTCTTC
TRBV28	NA	TRBJ1-2	NA	CASSSSQHYGYTF	TGTGCCAGCAGCTCATCTCAACACTATGGCTACACCTTC
TRBV6-2/TRBV6-3	NA	TRBJ2-7	NA	CASTLTSGSYEQYF	TGTGCCAGCACCTTGACTAGTGGGTCGTACGAGCAGTACTTC
TRBV15	few	TRBJ2-3	TRBD1	CATSVRQGTNTQYF	TGTGCCACCAGTGTAAGACAGGGGACAAATACGCAGTATTTT
TRBV29-1	few	TRBJ1-2	NA	CSVFGPYLRDTLGDYGYTF	TGCAGCGTTTTTGGCCCTTACCTCCGGGACACCCTAGGGGACTATGGCTACACCTTC